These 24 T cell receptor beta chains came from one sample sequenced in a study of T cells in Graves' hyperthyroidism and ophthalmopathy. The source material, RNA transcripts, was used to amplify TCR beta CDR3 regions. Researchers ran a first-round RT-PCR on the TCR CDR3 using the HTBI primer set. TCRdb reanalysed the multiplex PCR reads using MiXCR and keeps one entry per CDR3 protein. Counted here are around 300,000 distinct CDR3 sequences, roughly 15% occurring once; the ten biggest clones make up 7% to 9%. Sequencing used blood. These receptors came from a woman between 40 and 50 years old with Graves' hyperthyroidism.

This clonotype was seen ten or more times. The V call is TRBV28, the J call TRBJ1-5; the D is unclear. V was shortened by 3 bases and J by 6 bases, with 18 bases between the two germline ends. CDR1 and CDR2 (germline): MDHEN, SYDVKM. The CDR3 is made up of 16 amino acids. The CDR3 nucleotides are TGTGCCAGCAGTTTTGCTTATCGGGGAGGGAGTCAGCCCCAGCATTTT. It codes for CASSFAYRGGSQPQHF.

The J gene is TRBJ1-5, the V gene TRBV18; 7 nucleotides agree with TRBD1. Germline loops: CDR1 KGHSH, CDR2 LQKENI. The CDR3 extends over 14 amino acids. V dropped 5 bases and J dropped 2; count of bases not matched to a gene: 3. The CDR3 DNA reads TGTGCCAGCTCAACGGGACAGCGCAATCAGCCCCAGCATTTT. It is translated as CASSTGQRNQPQHF.

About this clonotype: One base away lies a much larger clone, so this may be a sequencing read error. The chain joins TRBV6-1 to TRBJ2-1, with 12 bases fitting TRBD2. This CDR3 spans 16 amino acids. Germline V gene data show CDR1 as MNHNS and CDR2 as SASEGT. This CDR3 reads CASRTSGTSVPNKQFF. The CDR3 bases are TGTGCCAGCCGGACTAGCGGGACCTCAGTACCCAATAAGCAGTTCTTC.

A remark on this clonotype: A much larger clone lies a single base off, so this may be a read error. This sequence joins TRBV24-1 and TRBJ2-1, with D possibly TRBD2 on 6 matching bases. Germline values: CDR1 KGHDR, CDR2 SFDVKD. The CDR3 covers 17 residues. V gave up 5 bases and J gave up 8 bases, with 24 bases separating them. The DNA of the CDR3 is TGTGCCACCAGTGTCGATGGCGCGGGGCATTCCTTGGATGAGCAGTTCTTC. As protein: CATSVDGAGHSLDEQFF.

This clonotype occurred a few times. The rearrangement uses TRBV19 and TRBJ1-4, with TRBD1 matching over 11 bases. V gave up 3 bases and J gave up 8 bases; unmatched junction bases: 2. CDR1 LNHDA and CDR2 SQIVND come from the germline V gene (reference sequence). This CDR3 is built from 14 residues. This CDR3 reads CASSMGQGGEKLFF. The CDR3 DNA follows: TGTGCCAGTAGTATGGGACAGGGGGGCGAAAAACTGTTTTTT.

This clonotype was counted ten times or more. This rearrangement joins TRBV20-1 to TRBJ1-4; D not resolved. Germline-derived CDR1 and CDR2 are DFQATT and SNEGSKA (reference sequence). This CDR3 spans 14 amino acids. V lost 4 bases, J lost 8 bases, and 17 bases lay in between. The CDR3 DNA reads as TGCAGTGCTAACCCAGGTTCAGGATACGAAAAACTGTTTTTT. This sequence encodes CSANPGSGYEKLFF.

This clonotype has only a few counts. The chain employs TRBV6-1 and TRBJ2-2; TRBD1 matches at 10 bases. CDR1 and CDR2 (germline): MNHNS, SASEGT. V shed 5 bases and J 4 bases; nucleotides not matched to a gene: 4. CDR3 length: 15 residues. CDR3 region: CASSTWTGGTGELFF. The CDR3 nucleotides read TGTGCCAGCAGTACCTGGACAGGGGGCACCGGGGAGCTGTTTTTT.

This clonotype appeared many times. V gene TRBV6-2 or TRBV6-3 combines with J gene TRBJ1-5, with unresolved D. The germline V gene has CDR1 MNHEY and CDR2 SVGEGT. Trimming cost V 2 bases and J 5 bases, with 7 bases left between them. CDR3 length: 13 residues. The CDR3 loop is CASSYQADQPQHF. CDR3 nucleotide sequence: TGTGCCAGCAGTTACCAGGCGGATCAGCCCCAGCATTTT.

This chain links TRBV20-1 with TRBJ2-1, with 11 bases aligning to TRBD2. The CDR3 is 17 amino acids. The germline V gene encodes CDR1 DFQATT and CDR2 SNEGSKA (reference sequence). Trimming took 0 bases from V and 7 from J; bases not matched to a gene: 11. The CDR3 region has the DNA TGCAGTGCTAGAGATCCCATACTAGCGGGAGATTGGAATGAGCAGTTCTTC. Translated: CSARDPILAGDWNEQFF.

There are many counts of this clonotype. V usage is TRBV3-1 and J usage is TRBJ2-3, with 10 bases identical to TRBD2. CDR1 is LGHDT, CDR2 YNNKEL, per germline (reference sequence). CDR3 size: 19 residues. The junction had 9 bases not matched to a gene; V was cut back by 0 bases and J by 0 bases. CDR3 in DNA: TGTGCCAGCAGCCAAGAGGGTAGCGGGAGGTTGACTAGCACAGATACGCAGTATTTT. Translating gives CASSQEGSGRLTSTDTQYF.

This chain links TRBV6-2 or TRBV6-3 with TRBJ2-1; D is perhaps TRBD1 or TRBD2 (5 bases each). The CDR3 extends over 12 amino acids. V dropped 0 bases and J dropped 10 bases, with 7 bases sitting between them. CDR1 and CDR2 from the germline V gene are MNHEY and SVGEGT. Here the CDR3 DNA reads TGTGCCAGCAGTTACTCCCGGGACGAGCAGTTCTTC. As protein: CASSYSRDEQFF.

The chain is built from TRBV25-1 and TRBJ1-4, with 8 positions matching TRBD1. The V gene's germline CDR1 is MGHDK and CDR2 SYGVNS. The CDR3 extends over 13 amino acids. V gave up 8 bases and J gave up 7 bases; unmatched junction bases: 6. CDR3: CASFGQGAEKLFF. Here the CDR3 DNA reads TGTGCCAGCTTCGGACAGGGTGCTGAAAAACTGTTTTTT. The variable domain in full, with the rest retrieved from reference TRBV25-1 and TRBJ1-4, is EADIYQTPRYLVIGTGKKITLECSQTMGHDKMYWYQQDPGMELHLIHYSYGVNSTEKGDLSSESTVSRIRTEHFPLTLESARPSHTSQYLCASFGQGAEKLFFGSGTQLSVL.

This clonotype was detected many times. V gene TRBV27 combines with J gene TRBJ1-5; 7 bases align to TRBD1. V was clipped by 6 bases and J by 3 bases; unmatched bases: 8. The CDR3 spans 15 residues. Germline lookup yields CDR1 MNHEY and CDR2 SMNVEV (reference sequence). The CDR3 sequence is CASRMAGGNNQPQHF. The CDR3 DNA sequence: TGTGCCAGCAGGATGGCAGGGGGAAACAATCAGCCCCAGCATTTT.

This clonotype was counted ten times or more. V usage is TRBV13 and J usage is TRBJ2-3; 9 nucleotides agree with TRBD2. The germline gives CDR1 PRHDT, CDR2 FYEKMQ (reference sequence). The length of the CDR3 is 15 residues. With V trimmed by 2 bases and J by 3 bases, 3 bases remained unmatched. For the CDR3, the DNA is TGTGCCAGCAGCTTATGGGCGGGGGGGACAGATACGCAGTATTTT. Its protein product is CASSLWAGGTDTQYF.

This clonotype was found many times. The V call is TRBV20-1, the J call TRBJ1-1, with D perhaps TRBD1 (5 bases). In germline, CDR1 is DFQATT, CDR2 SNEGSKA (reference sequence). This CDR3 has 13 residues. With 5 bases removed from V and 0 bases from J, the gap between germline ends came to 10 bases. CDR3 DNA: TGCAGTGCTGGGGGATTGATGAACACTGAAGCTTTCTTT. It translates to CSAGGLMNTEAFF.

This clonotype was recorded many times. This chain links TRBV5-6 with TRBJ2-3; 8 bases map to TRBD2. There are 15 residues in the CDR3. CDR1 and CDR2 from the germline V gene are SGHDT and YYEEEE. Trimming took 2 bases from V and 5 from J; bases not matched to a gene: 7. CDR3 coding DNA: TGTGCCAGCAGCTTCCGGGTCCTAGCGGGAGATACGCAGTATTTT. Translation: CASSFRVLAGDTQYF.

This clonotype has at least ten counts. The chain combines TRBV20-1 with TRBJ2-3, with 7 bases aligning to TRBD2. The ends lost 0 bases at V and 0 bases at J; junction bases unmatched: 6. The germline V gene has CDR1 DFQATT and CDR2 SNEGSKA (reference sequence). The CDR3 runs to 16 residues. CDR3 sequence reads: CSARDRDYFSTDTQYF. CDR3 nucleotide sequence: TGCAGTGCTAGAGACCGGGACTATTTTAGCACAGATACGCAGTATTTT.

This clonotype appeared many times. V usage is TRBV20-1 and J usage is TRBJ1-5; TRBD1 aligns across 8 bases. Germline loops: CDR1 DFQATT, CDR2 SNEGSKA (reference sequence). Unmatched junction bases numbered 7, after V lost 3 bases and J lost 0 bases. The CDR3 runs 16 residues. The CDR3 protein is CSASDRTGYSNQPQHF. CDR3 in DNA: TGCAGTGCTAGCGACCGGACAGGGTATAGCAATCAGCCCCAGCATTTT.

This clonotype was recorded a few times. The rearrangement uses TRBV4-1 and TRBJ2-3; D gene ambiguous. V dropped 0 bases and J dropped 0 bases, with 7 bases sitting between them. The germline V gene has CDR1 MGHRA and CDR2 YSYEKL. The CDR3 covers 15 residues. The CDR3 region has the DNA TGCGCCAGCAGCCAAGAGGCGAGAAGCACAGATACGCAGTATTTT. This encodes CASSQEARSTDTQYF.

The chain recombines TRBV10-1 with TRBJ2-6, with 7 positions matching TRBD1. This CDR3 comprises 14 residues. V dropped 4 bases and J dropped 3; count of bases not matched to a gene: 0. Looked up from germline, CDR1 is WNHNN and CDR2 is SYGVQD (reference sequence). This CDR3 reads CASSGQGGANVLTF. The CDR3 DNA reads TGCGCCAGCAGTGGACAGGGTGGGGCCAACGTCCTGACTTTC.

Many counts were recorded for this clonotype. The CDR3 loop reads CASAGLAGHNEQFF. CDR3 coding DNA: TGTGCCAGCGCTGGACTAGCGGGACACAATGAGCAGTTCTTC. The V and J genes are TRBV2 and TRBJ2-1; TRBD2 matches at 12 bases. The germline V gene has CDR1 SNHLY and CDR2 FYNNEI. Losses at the gene ends were 8 bases for V and 5 bases for J; bases not matched to a gene: 4. This CDR3 spans 14 amino acids. Using reference TRBV2 and TRBJ2-1 for the parts outside the CDR3, the full variable domain is EPEVTQTPSHQVTQMGQEVILRCVPISNHLYFYWYRQILGQKVEFLVSFYNNEISEKSEIFDDQFSVERPDGSNFTLKIRSTKLEDSAMYFCASAGLAGHNEQFFGPGTRLTVL.

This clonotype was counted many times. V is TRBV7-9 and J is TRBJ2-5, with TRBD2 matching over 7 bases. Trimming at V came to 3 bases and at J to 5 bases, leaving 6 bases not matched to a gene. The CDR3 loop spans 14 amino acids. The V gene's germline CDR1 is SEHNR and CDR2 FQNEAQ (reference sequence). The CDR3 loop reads CASSLGGSRETQYF. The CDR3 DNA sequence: TGTGCCAGCAGCTTGGGGGGGTCAAGGGAGACCCAGTACTTC.

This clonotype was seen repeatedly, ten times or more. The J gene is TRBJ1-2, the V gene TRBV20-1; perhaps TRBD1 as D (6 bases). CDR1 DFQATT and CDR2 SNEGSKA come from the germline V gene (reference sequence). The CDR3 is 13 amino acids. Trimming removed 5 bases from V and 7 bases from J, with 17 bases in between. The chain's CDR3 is CSARRGGGGGYTF. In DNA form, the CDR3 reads TGCAGTGCTCGCCGCGGGGGAGGGGGTGGCTACACCTTC.

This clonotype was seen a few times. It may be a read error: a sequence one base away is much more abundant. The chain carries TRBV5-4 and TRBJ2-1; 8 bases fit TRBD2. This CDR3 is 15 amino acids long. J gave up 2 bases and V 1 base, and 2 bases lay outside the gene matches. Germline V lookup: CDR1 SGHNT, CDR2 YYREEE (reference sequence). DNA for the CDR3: TGTGCCAGCAGCTTGAATAGCGGGACCTACAATGAGCAGTTCTTC. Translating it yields CASSLNSGTYNEQFF.